This T cell receptor beta chain was documented in a study of cytomegalovirus exposure and HLA in healthy donors. Only a few counts were recorded for this clone. 13 Jbeta primers and 60 Vbeta primers were used for the PCR. The table came from immunoSEQ multiplex PCR; TCRdb's copy has only in-frame clones and leaves some out. The data show 150,000 to 200,000 clones, with about four fifths seen just once and over 1.5% held by the top ten. The CDR3 loop spans 15 amino acids. The J segment lost 9 bases and the V segment lost 8 bases, leaving 12 bases of the junction unmatched. CDR1 and CDR2 (germline): SGHNT, YENEEA.

The V call is TRBV11-3, the J call TRBJ2-7; 14 nucleotides match TRBD2. What was sequenced was PBMCs. The origin of this receptor is a man aged 35-49 years in good health and CMV-seropositive. The CDR3 coding sequence is TGTGCCAGCTTGCCTAAGGGACTAGCGGGAGTGGGGCAGTACTTC. Translation: CASLPKGLAGVGQYF.